Presented here are 29 T cell receptor beta chains from one specimen sequenced in a study of OX40 agonist ivuxolimab in advanced cancers. Receptor amplification or capture employed the immunoSEQ multiplex PCR assay. Here the immuneACCESS table is served through TCRdb, limited to in-frame sequences with V and J called. Missing clones are a known gap in these copies; in checked studies unresolved V genes cover under half, and the rest lacks a known reason. A total of approximately 55,000 clones appear in this sample, approximately 83% of them only once. The ten largest clones add up to roughly 13% of the sample. Source: CD4+ or CD8+ T cells sorted from blood, taken in a trial of the OX40 agonist ivuxolimab. The receptors here all came from an adult with an advanced solid tumor such as melanoma, head and neck, liver or kidney cancer.

The V gene is TRBV10-2, the J gene TRBJ2-1; 7 bases are a match to TRBD1. Trimming at V came to 8 bases and at J to 4 bases, leaving 8 bases not matched to a gene. Germline values: CDR1 WSHSY, CDR2 SAAADI. This CDR3 has 14 amino acids. The CDR3 loop reads CASQRDRGYNEQFF. DNA for the CDR3: TGCGCCAGCCAACGGGACAGAGGATACAATGAGCAGTTCTTC.

This clone appeared once. The chain carries TRBV28 and TRBJ2-2; 7 bases agree with TRBD2. Germline V lookup: CDR1 MDHEN, CDR2 SYDVKM. The trim removed 8 bases at V and 3 bases at J, leaving 9 bases unmatched. The CDR3 is made up of 15 amino acids. CDR3 loop: CASGGGREHTGELFF. For the CDR3, the DNA is TGTGCCAGCGGCGGTGGGCGGGAGCACACCGGGGAGCTGTTTTTT.

V gene TRBV29-1 combines with J gene TRBJ2-4; 7 nucleotides match TRBD2. Germline CDR1 is SQVTM and CDR2 is ANQGSEA. Unmatched junction bases numbered 21, after V lost 1 base and J lost 0 bases. CDR3 length equals 21 residues. CDR3 nucleotides: TGCAGCGTTGAAGTTCTCGGGGCGGGAGAAAGCTTACCCGCAGCCAAAAACATTCAGTACTTC. This codes for CSVEVLGAGESLPAAKNIQYF.

The rearrangement links TRBV6-4 to TRBJ2-1; 7 bases line up with TRBD2. Trimming removed 4 bases from V and 3 bases from J; junction bases left unmatched: 6. This CDR3 has 15 residues. Looked up from germline, CDR1 is MRHNA and CDR2 is SNTAGT. The CDR3 nucleotides are TGTGCCAGCAGTGGATTACCTAGCGGCTACAATGAGCAGTTCTTC. It specifies CASSGLPSGYNEQFF.

In this sample, this clone turned up a few times. This rearrangement joins TRBV28 to TRBJ2-2; TRBD1 matches 8 bases. The trim removed 2 bases at V and 6 bases at J, leaving 8 bases unmatched. The germline V gene encodes CDR1 MDHEN and CDR2 SYDVKM. CDR3 length equals 16 residues. The CDR3 sequence: CASSLIVQGVAGELFF. DNA of the CDR3: TGTGCCAGCAGTTTAATAGTACAGGGGGTCGCCGGGGAGCTGTTTTTT.

The count of this clone is one. The chain uses TRBV5-1 and TRBJ2-7; D is undetermined. V lost 2 bases and J 3 bases, leaving 15 bases between the germline ends. Germline V gene lookup returns CDR1 SGHRS and CDR2 YFSETQ. The CDR3 contains 15 residues. Here the CDR3 reads CASSFNPTYSYEQYF. CDR3 sequence (DNA): TGCGCCAGCAGCTTCAATCCCACTTATAGCTACGAGCAGTACTTC.

The chain links TRBV7-9 to TRBJ1-1; possible D gene TRBD1, 6 bases. Germline CDR1 SEHNR, CDR2 FQNEAQ (reference sequence). Trimming stripped 4 bases from V and 3 bases from J, with 21 bases between. The CDR3 spans 17 residues. CDR3 bases: TGTGCCAGCAGCTCTGGGGGTGGGACACCCGAGGACACTGAAGCTTTCTTT. Protein product: CASSSGGGTPEDTEAFF.

The CDR3 nucleotides read TGCGCCAGCAGCCAACTCACCTGGGGGGACAGGGTAAATGAGCAGTTCTTC. As protein: CASSQLTWGDRVNEQFF. The rearrangement joins TRBV4-1 to TRBJ2-1; TRBD1 matches 9 bases. The CDR3 is 17 amino acids. J was trimmed by 7 bases and V by 2 bases; bases with no gene match: 12. Germline-derived CDR1 and CDR2 are MGHRA and YSYEKL.

The genes are TRBV7-8 and TRBJ2-1; 9 bases fit TRBD2. Losses at the gene ends were 5 bases for V and 4 bases for J; bases not matched to a gene: 9. CDR1 is SGHVS, CDR2 FQNEAQ, per germline. The CDR3 contains 16 residues. The chain's CDR3 is CASSPGGGRVYNEQFF. The CDR3, as DNA: TGTGCCAGCAGCCCAGGTGGCGGGAGGGTGTACAATGAGCAGTTCTTC.

This rearrangement joins TRBV28 to TRBJ2-3; weak D call: TRBD1 (5 bases). Germline lookup yields CDR1 MDHEN and CDR2 SYDVKM. V was pared by 6 bases and J by 0 bases, with 22 bases between. The CDR3 is 18 amino acids. CDR3 DNA sequence: TGTGCCAGCAGCCAAGCTGGGGCAGTCCGACTTAGCACAGATACGCAGTATTTT. It is translated as CASSQAGAVRLSTDTQYF.

The V and J genes are TRBV29-1 and TRBJ2-3; D possibly corresponds to TRBD1 (5 bases). Deletions cut 4 bases from V and 5 bases from J, with 13 bases between. The germline V gene has CDR1 SQVTM and CDR2 ANQGSEA. This CDR3 region has 13 residues. The CDR3 nucleotides read TGCAGCGTTGGAAGGGGTCAGAGAGATACGCAGTATTTT. Amino acid sequence: CSVGRGQRDTQYF.

The rearrangement joins TRBV4-1 to TRBJ2-2, with 13 bases fitting TRBD2. Trimming removed 3 bases from V and 3 bases from J; junction bases left unmatched: 10. The CDR3 covers 19 residues. CDR1 MGHRA and CDR2 YSYEKL come from the germline V gene. The CDR3 DNA follows: TGCGCCAGCAGCCAGGAAAGGACTAGCGGGAGTTTGTACACCGGGGAGCTGTTTTTT. Encoded protein: CASSQERTSGSLYTGELFF.

The chain employs TRBV7-6 and TRBJ2-2; unclear D gene. In germline, CDR1 is SGHVS, CDR2 FNYEAQ. This CDR3 has 15 amino acids. Trimming removed 5 bases at V and 0 bases at J, with 10 bases between. Written as DNA, the CDR3 is TGTGCCAGCAGCCCGACAAGCCCGAACACCGGGGAGCTGTTTTTT. Translated, it gives CASSPTSPNTGELFF.

The chain is built from TRBV10-3 and TRBJ2-2; 14 nucleotides line up with TRBD2. Losses at the gene ends were 6 bases for V and 3 bases for J; bases not matched to a gene: 12. CDR3 length equals 19 residues. Germline CDR1 is ENHRY and CDR2 is SYGVKD. The CDR3 DNA reads TGTGCCATCAGCGGACTAGCGGGAGGTGAGATTAAGGACACCGGGGAGCTGTTTTTT. It specifies CAISGLAGGEIKDTGELFF.

J is TRBJ1-4 and V is TRBV30; no clear D. V was cut by 3 bases and J by 8 bases, with 13 bases left in between. CDR3 length equals 13 residues. The germline CDR1 and CDR2 sequences are GTSNPN and SVGIG (reference sequence). The DNA of the CDR3 is TGTGCCTGGAGAGGGAGGAGAAGAGAAAAACTGTTTTTT. Encoded protein: CAWRGRRREKLFF.

This clone was found once. The chain employs TRBV29-1 and TRBJ2-3, with 8 bases lining up with TRBD1. V dropped 6 bases and J dropped 0; count of bases not matched to a gene: 5. From germline, CDR1 is SQVTM and CDR2 ANQGSEA. This CDR3 has 14 amino acids. DNA for the CDR3: TGCAGCGTGGGAGGACAGGGTAGCACAGATACGCAGTATTTT. Translated: CSVGGQGSTDTQYF.

This chain links TRBV18 with TRBJ1-1; weak D call: TRBD1 (5 bases). With 0 bases removed from V and 0 bases from J, the gap between germline ends came to 14 bases. The CDR3 sequence is 17 residues long. Per the germline V gene, CDR1 is KGHSH and CDR2 is LQKENI. In nucleotides, the CDR3 is TGTGCCAGCTCACCACCGAAGGGGTCAAACATGAACACTGAAGCTTTCTTT. Translation gives CASSPPKGSNMNTEAFF.

The V call is TRBV9, the J call TRBJ2-1; no definite D call. The germline V and J ends were trimmed by 0 bases and 5 bases, with 9 bases remaining between them. Germline assignment: CDR1 SGDLS and CDR2 YYNGEE. CDR3 length equals 14 residues. The CDR3 DNA follows: TGTGCCAGCAGCGTAGGATTGGGAAACAATGAGCAGTTCTTC. Its translation: CASSVGLGNNEQFF.

This sequence joins TRBV19 and TRBJ2-1; the match to TRBD2 covers 7 bases. This CDR3 is 12 amino acids long. Germline V gene sequence: CDR1 LNHDA, CDR2 SQIVND (reference sequence). V lost 0 bases, J lost 16 bases, and 6 bases stayed unmatched. Here the CDR3 reads CASSIDKRDLFF. The CDR3 DNA follows: TGTGCCAGTAGTATAGACAAGCGGGACTTATTCTTC.

The chain combines TRBV7-2 with TRBJ2-7; D ambiguous. The CDR3 spans 11 residues. The V and J ends lost 5 bases and 3 bases respectively, with 5 bases between them. CDR1 and CDR2 from the germline V gene are SGHTA and FQGNSA. The CDR3 spells CASSTYYEQYF. The CDR3 bases are TGTGCCAGCAGCACCTACTACGAGCAGTACTTC.

The chain is built from TRBV5-6 and TRBJ2-6; 12 bases match TRBD1. Germline V gene sequence: CDR1 SGHDT, CDR2 YYEEEE. The CDR3 is 17 amino acids. J gave up 4 bases and V 3 bases, and 5 bases lay outside the gene matches. CDR3: CASSSRDRGRGANVLTF. The CDR3 coding sequence is TGTGCCAGCAGCTCCCGGGACAGGGGGCGAGGGGCCAACGTCCTGACTTTC.

The genes are TRBV5-8 and TRBJ2-3; D is possibly TRBD1 (5 bases). The CDR3 extends over 17 amino acids. V was clipped by 3 bases and J by 2 bases, with 19 bases between them. Germline V CDR1 and CDR2: SGHTS, YDEGEE. CDR3 in DNA: TGTGCCAGCAGCTACCCGACTCTCAGGGCCGACACAGATACGCAGTATTTT. This codes for CASSYPTLRADTDTQYF. Variable domain in full (rest from reference TRBV5-8 and TRBJ2-3): EAGVTQSPTHLIKTRGQQATLRCSPISGHTSVYWYQQALGLGLQFLLWYDEGEERNRGNFPPRFSGRQFPNYSSELNVNALELEDSALYLCASSYPTLRADTDTQYFGPGTRLTVL.

This clone has a single count. The chain uses TRBV18 and TRBJ1-1; 7 nucleotides align to TRBD1. J gave up 1 base and V 3 bases, and 5 bases lay outside the gene matches. Germline V CDR1 and CDR2: KGHSH, LQKENI. The CDR3 covers 15 residues. The CDR3 region is CASSPRGASNTEAFF. The CDR3 DNA follows: TGTGCCAGCTCACCCAGGGGGGCTTCGAACACTGAAGCTTTCTTT.

The gene calls are TRBV7-3 and TRBJ2-3; D is possibly TRBD2 (6 bases). V gave up 5 bases and J gave up 4 bases, with 10 bases separating them. The CDR3 covers 13 residues. Germline assignment: CDR1 SGHTA and CDR2 FQGTGA. The CDR3 nucleotides read TGTGCCAGCAGCCGAGGGACTGCAGATACGCAGTATTTT. Residues: CASSRGTADTQYF.

In this sample, this clone turned up a few times. This sequence joins TRBV6-4 and TRBJ1-4, with D unresolved. The CDR3 totals 15 residues. V was trimmed by 2 bases and J by 8 bases, leaving 15 bases between them. The V gene's germline CDR1 is MRHNA and CDR2 SNTAGT. CDR3 nucleotides: TGTGCCAGCAGTGACGTGCGAACCGTCGGGGAAAAACTGTTTTTT. This sequence encodes CASSDVRTVGEKLFF.

This chain links TRBV6-1 with TRBJ2-7; 10 nucleotides line up with TRBD1. The junction had 2 bases not matched to a gene; V was cut back by 1 base and J by 5 bases. This CDR3 has 14 residues. CDR1 is MNHNS and CDR2 is SASEGT in the germline V gene. The CDR3 here is CASSEGDRGDEQYF. The CDR3, as DNA: TGTGCCAGCAGTGAAGGGGACAGGGGCGACGAGCAGTACTTC.

CDR3: CASSQVGISYEQYF. In nucleotides, the CDR3 is TGCGCCAGCAGCCAAGTCGGGATTTCCTACGAGCAGTACTTC. The V gene is TRBV4-1, the J gene TRBJ2-7, with TRBD2 as a possible D gene (5 bases). Trimming shortened V by 1 base and J by 1 base, and 8 bases separated the two germline ends. This CDR3 spans 14 amino acids. CDR1 is MGHRA, CDR2 YSYEKL, per germline.

The chain employs TRBV25-1 and TRBJ2-6; TRBD1 might be the D (5 bases). The germline CDR1 and CDR2 sequences are MGHDK and SYGVNS. V was trimmed by 5 bases and J by 5 bases, leaving 22 bases between them. CDR3 length: 18 residues. This CDR3 is CASSRFPTGQSRANVLTF. For the CDR3, the DNA is TGTGCCAGCAGTCGCTTCCCAACTGGACAAAGTCGGGCCAACGTCCTGACTTTC.

This chain uses TRBV6-5 with TRBJ2-5; weak D call: TRBD2 (5 bases). Trimming took off 5 bases at V and 13 bases at J, with 14 bases between the two ends. Germline CDR1 MNHEY, CDR2 SVGAGI. The CDR3 has 11 residues. The CDR3 bases are TGTGCCAGCAGTCACCAGCGGTTCTCGTACTTC. Its protein is CASSHQRFSYF.